Sequencing of this TCR beta chain was carried out in a study of cytomegalovirus exposure and HLA in healthy donors. Study findings and constraints: In vitro confirmation showed three CMV-associated chains to be CMV antigen specific.

In this sample, this clone turned up a few times. Antigen: not known. Researchers ran the PCR with 60 Vbeta and 13 Jbeta primers. Only in-frame clones appear in the TCRdb table, and some are missing; sequencing was by immunoSEQ multiplex PCR. This sample has roughly 230,000 clones, with approximately 84% found just once. Trimming left V 6 bases short and J 8 bases short, with 13 bases between. The CDR3 runs 12 residues. CDR1 and CDR2 (germline): SNHLY, FYNNEI. Sequencing input: PBMCs. The sequence was collected from a girl aged 2 to 10 in good health and CMV-seronegative. The rearrangement uses TRBV2 and TRBJ1-1; a weak D match, TRBD1 (5 bases). The CDR3 sequence: CASRGMTEEAFF. CDR3 nucleotide sequence: TGTGCCAGCAGGGGGATGACAGAGGAAGCTTTCTTT.